The TCR beta chain described here comes from a study of T cells of healthy individuals. Germline V CDR1 and CDR2: MNHEY, SVGAGI. There are 15 residues in the CDR3. With 2 bases removed from V and 4 bases from J, the gap between germline ends came to 12 bases. TCRdb passed the 5' RACE reads through MiXCR, listing each CDR3 protein once. Counted here are around 63,000 distinct CDR3 sequences, 15% to 20% occurring once; the ten biggest clones make up approximately 4.7%. The chain links TRBV6-5 to TRBJ2-1, with D possibly being TRBD2 (6 bases). This clonotype originated in a human donor in good health. The CDR3 protein is CASSYTGTGYNEQFF. CDR3 DNA sequence: TGTGCCAGCAGTTACACCGGGACTGGGTACAATGAGCAGTTCTTC.